This T cell receptor beta chain stems from a study of radiation and T cells in renal cell carcinoma. Notes on this clone: Its specificity is unknown.

Study-level points and caveats: From baseline, blood top tumor clonotypes peaked at 2 weeks post-radiation.

The CDR3 extends over 15 amino acids. With 5 bases removed from V and 4 bases from J, the gap between germline ends came to 18 bases. Germline V gene lookup returns CDR1 SEHNR and CDR2 FQNEAQ (reference sequence). Here immunoSEQ multiplex PCR was the method, and the copy in TCRdb shows in-frame clones only, minus some. The sample lists about 140,000 clones, approximately 87% occurring once. Indicated time point: baseline pretreatment blood. Treatment noted: 15 Gy SBRT to primary tumor, nephrectomy 4 weeks later. The sequence was obtained from a woman aged 45 to 65 with renal cell carcinoma. The chain recombines TRBV7-9 with TRBJ2-7; D possibly uses TRBD1 or TRBD2 (5 bases each). This material consisted of blood, taken from a patient whose treatment included radiotherapy and nephrectomy. CDR3 in DNA: TGTGCCAGCAGCCCGGCTGGGGGTTTCAAGTACGAGCAGTACTTC. This sequence encodes CASSPAGGFKYEQYF.